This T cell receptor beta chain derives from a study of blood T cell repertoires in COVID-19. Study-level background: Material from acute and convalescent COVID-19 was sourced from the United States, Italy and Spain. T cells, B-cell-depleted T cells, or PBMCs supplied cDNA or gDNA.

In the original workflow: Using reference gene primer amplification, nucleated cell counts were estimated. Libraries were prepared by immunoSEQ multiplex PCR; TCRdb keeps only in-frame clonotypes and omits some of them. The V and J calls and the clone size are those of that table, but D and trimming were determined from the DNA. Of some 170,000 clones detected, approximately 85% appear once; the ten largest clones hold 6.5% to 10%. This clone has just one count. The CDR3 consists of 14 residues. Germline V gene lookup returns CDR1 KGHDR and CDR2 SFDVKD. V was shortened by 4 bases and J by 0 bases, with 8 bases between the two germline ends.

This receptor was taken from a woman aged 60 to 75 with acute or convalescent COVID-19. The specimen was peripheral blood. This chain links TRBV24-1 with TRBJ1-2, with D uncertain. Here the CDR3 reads CATSDPFSNYGYTF. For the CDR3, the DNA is TGTGCCACCAGTGACCCATTTTCTAACTATGGCTACACCTTC.